This T cell receptor beta chain is from a study of OX40 agonist ivuxolimab in advanced cancers. Study at large: Males comprised approximately 84% of the group, whose mean age was approximately 60 years (range about 20 to 85).

Libraries were prepared by immunoSEQ multiplex PCR; TCRdb keeps only in-frame clonotypes and omits some of them. This sample has approximately 20,000 clones, with 65% to 80% found just once. This CDR3 is built from 15 residues. The germline gives CDR1 LNHNV, CDR2 YYDKDF (reference sequence). V gave up 5 bases and J gave up 6 bases; unmatched junction bases: 9. The source was CD4+ or CD8+ T cells sorted from blood, collected in a trial of the OX40 agonist ivuxolimab. J is TRBJ1-2 and V is TRBV15; TRBD1 agrees at 10 bases. This sequence was found in an adult with an advanced solid tumor such as melanoma, head and neck, liver or kidney cancer. As DNA, the CDR3 is TGTGCCACCAGCCCCCCGACAGGGGGCGAGGATGGCTACACCTTC. Protein sequence: CATSPPTGGEDGYTF. The full variable domain, with the rest looked up from reference TRBV15 and TRBJ1-2, is DAMVIQNPRYQVTQFGKPVTLSCSQTLNHNVMYWYQQKSSQAPKLLFHYYDKDFNNEADTPDNFQSRRPNTSFCFLDIRSPGLGDTAMYLCATSPPTGGEDGYTFGSGTRLTVV.